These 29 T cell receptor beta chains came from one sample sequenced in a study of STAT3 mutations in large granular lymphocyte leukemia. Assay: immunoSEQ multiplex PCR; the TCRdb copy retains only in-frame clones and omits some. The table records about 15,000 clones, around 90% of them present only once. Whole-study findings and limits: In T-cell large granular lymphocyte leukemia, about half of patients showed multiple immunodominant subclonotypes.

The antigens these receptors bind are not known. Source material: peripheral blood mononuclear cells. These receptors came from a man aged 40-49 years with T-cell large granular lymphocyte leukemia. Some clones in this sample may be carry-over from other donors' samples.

This CDR3 reads CSVETGVTNYGYTF. CDR3 nucleotide sequence: TGCAGCGTTGAAACGGGCGTCACCAACTATGGCTACACCTTC. The J gene is TRBJ1-2, the V gene TRBV29-1; D remains unclear. The CDR3 has 14 amino acids. Looked up from germline, CDR1 is SQVTM and CDR2 is ANQGSEA. V lost 2 bases and J 2 bases, leaving 12 bases between the germline ends.

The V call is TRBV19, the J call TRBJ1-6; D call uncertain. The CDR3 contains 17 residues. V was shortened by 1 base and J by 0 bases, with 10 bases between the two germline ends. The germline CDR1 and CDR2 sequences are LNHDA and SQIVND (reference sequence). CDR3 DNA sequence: TGTGCCAGTAGTATAGCGTCTCCGGGCTCCTATAATTCACCCCTCCACTTT. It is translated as CASSIASPGSYNSPLHF.

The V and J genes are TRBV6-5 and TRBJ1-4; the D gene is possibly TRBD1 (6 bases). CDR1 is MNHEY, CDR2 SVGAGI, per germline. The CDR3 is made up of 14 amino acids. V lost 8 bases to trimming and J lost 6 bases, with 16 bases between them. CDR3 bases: TGTGCCAGCCGAAACCGGGACAAATATGAAAAACTGTTTTTT. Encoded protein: CASRNRDKYEKLFF.

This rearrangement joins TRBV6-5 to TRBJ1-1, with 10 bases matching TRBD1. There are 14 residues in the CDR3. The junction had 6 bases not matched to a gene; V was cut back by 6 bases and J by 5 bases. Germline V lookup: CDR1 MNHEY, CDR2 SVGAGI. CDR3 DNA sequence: TGTGCCAGCAGCGAGGGACAGGGGTCGACTGAAGCTTTCTTT. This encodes CASSEGQGSTEAFF.

This chain's CDR3 is CASIDRNTGELFF. CDR3 coding DNA: TGTGCCAGCATAGACCGGAACACCGGGGAGCTGTTTTTT. The gene calls are TRBV6-1 and TRBJ2-2; D uncertain. CDR1 and CDR2 from the germline V gene are MNHNS and SASEGT. Trimming shortened V by 7 bases and J by 1 base, and 7 bases separated the two germline ends. CDR3 length: 13 residues.

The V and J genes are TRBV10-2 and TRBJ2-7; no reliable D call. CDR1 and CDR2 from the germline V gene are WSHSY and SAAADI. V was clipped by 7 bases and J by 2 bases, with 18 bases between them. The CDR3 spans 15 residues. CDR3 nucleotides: TGCGCCAGCAAGAGGTGGGGTGACGAGGCCTACGAGCAGTACTTC. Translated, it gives CASKRWGDEAYEQYF.

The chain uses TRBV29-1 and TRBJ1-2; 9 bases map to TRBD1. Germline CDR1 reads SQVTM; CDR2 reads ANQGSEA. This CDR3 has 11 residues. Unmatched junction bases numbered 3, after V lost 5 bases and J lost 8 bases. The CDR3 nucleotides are TGCAGCGTTCGGACAGGGGTAGGCTACACCTTC. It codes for CSVRTGVGYTF.

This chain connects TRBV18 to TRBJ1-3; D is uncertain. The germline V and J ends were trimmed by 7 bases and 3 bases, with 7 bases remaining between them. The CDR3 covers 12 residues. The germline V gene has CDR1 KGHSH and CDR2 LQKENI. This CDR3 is CASCPDGNTIYF. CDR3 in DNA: TGTGCCAGCTGCCCAGATGGAAACACCATATATTTT.

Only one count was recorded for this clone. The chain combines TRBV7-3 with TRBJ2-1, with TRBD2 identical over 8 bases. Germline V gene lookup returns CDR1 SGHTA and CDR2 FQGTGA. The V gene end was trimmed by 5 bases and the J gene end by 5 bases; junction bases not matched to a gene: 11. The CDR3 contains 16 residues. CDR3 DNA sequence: TGTGCCAGCAGCCCCGCCGGGACTAGGAGAAACAATGAGCAGTTCTTC. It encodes CASSPAGTRRNNEQFF.

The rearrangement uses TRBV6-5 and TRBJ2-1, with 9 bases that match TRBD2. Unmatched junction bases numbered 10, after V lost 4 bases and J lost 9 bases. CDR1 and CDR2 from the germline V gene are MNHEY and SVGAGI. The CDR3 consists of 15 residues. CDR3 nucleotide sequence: TGTGCCAGCAGTTCCGGGACTAGCTCGGTGGGTGAGCAGTTCTTC. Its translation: CASSSGTSSVGEQFF.

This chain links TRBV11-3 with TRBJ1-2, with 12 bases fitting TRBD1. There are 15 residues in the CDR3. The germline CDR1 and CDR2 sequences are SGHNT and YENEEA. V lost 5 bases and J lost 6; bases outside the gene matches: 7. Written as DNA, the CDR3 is TGTGCCAGCAGCCCAGGGACAGGGGGCAAGGATGGCTACACCTTC. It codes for CASSPGTGGKDGYTF.

CDR3 sequence (DNA): TGTGCCAGCAGTTTAATGGGGGGGGGCGGTTATGGCTACACCTTC. Its translation: CASSLMGGGGYGYTF. The chain carries TRBV27 and TRBJ1-2; tentatively, D is TRBD1 (6 bases). Germline CDR1 MNHEY, CDR2 SMNVEV (reference sequence). V shed 2 bases and J shed 5 bases, with 15 bases lying between them. This CDR3 is 15 amino acids long.

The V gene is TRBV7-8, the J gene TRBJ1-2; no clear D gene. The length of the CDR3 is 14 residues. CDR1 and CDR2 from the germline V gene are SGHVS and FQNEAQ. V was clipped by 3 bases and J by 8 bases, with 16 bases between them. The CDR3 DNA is TGTGCCAGCAGCTTGAACCAGCCACGACGGGGCTACACCTTC. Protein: CASSLNQPRRGYTF.

This CDR3 reads CASSDSPVGLDGYTF. The CDR3 DNA reads TGTGCCAGCAGCGATTCCCCGGTGGGACTGGATGGCTACACCTTC. This rearrangement joins TRBV6-4 to TRBJ1-2; TRBD1 is a possible D gene (5 bases). The CDR3 length is 15 residues. Trimming pared 6 bases from V and 6 bases from J, leaving 20 bases between. Germline V gene data show CDR1 as MRHNA and CDR2 as SNTAGT.

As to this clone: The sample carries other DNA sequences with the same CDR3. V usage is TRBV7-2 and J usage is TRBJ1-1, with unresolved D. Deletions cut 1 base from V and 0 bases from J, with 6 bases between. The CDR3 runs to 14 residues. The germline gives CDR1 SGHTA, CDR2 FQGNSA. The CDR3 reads CASSLGRLNTEAFF. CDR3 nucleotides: TGTGCCAGCAGCTTAGGCCGGCTGAACACTGAAGCTTTCTTT. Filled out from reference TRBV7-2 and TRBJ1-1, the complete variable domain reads GAGVSQSPSNKVTEKGKDVELRCDPISGHTALYWYRQSLGQGLEFLIYFQGNSAPDKSGLPSDRFSAERTGGSVSTLTIQRTQQEDSAVYLCASSLGRLNTEAFFGQGTRLTVV.

This CDR3 is CATSRKRGSTDTQYF. CDR3 coding DNA: TGTGCCACCAGCAGAAAGCGGGGGAGCACAGATACGCAGTATTTT. V gene TRBV15 combines with J gene TRBJ2-3, with 8 bases identical to TRBD2. This CDR3 is 15 amino acids long. V trimming: 2 bases; J trimming: 0 bases; junction bases outside the gene matches: 1. CDR1 LNHNV and CDR2 YYDKDF come from the germline V gene (reference sequence).

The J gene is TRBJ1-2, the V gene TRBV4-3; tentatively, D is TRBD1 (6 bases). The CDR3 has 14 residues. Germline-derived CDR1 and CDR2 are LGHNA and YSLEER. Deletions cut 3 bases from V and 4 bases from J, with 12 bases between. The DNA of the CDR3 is TGCGCCAGCAGCCAGGGGGCCTCGGGCTATGGCTACACCTTC. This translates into CASSQGASGYGYTF.

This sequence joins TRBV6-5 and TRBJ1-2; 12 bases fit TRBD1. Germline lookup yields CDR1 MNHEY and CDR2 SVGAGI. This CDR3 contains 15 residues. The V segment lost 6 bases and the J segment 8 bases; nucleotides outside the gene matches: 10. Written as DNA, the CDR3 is TGTGCCAGCAGCTACGGGACAGGGGGCGCACGGGGCTACACCTTC. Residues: CASSYGTGGARGYTF.

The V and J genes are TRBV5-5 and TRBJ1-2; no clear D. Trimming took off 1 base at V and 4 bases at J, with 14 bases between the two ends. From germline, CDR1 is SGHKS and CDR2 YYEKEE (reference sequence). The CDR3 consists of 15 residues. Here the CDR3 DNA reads TGTGCCAGCAGCTTGATGGACTTGTGGTCCTATGGCTACACCTTC. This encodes CASSLMDLWSYGYTF.

CDR3 amino acids: CASSRERGQPQHF. The CDR3 DNA is TGCGCCAGCAGCCGGGAGCGAGGTCAGCCCCAGCATTTT. The chain carries TRBV4-3 and TRBJ1-5; D call uncertain. The CDR3 runs to 13 residues. V dropped 4 bases and J dropped 6 bases, with 10 bases sitting between them. The germline CDR1 and CDR2 sequences are LGHNA and YSLEER.

CDR3 amino acids: CASSTFAEIRQPQHF. CDR3 in DNA: TGTGCCAGCAGCACGTTCGCGGAGATTCGGCAGCCCCAGCATTTT. V is TRBV11-2 and J is TRBJ1-5; D call uncertain. The V and J ends lost 5 bases and 7 bases respectively, with 18 bases between them. This CDR3 region has 15 residues. Germline CDR1 SGHAT, CDR2 FQNNGV.

The CDR3 nucleotides read TGTGCCAGCAGCTTGGCGTCCGGACTTAGCAATCAGCCCCAGCATTTT. It specifies CASSLASGLSNQPQHF. The V call is TRBV5-8, the J call TRBJ1-5; D not resolved. Germline assignment: CDR1 SGHTS and CDR2 YDEGEE. Trimming shortened V by 0 bases and J by 0 bases, and 10 bases separated the two germline ends. This CDR3 contains 16 residues.

The CDR3 coding sequence is TGTGCCAGCAGTGAAAACCCGGTTGCAACTAATGAAAAACTGTTTTTT. It specifies CASSENPVATNEKLFF. V and J are TRBV2 and TRBJ1-4, with D uncertain. V lost 2 bases to trimming and J lost 0 bases, with 10 bases between them. This CDR3 region has 16 residues. Germline lookup yields CDR1 SNHLY and CDR2 FYNNEI. Combining the CDR3 with reference TRBV2 and TRBJ1-4 gives the whole variable domain EPEVTQTPSHQVTQMGQEVILRCVPISNHLYFYWYRQILGQKVEFLVSFYNNEISEKSEIFDDQFSVERPDGSNFTLKIRSTKLEDSAMYFCASSENPVATNEKLFFGSGTQLSVL.

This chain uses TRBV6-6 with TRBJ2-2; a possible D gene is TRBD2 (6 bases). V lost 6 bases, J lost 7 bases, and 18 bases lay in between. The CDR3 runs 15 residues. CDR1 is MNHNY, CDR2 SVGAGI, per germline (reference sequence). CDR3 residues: CASSPPQGRSGELFF. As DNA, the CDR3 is TGTGCCAGCAGCCCCCCACAAGGGAGGAGCGGGGAGCTGTTTTTT.

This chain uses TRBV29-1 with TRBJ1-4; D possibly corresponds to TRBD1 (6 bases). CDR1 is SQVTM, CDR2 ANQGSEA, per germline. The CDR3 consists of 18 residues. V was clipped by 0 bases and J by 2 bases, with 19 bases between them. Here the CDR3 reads CSVEDLTLLQGTNEKLFF. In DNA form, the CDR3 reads TGCAGCGTTGAAGACCTCACACTTCTTCAGGGGACTAATGAAAAACTGTTTTTT.

The CDR3 bases are TGTGCCAGCAGCTTCCCCGGTTATGACGAGCAGTACTTC. This gives the protein CASSFPGYDEQYF. The chain employs TRBV7-9 and TRBJ2-7; the D is unclear. The CDR3 contains 13 residues. Per germline, CDR1 SEHNR and CDR2 FQNEAQ (reference sequence). Between the trimmed V and J ends, which lost 3 bases and 5 bases, there was a span of 11 bases.

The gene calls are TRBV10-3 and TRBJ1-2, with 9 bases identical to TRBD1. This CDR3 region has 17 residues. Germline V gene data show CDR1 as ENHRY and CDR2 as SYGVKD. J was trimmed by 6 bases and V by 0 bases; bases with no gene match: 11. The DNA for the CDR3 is TGTGCCATCAGTGAGTCCGCTCAATGGGACAGGGTAAATGGCTACACCTTC. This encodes CAISESAQWDRVNGYTF.

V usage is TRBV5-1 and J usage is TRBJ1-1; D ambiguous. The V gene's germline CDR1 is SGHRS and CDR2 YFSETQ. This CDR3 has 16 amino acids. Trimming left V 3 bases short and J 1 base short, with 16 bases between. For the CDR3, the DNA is TGCGCCAGCAGCTATTCATACGGGTTCCCGAACACTGAAGCTTTCTTT. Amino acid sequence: CASSYSYGFPNTEAFF.

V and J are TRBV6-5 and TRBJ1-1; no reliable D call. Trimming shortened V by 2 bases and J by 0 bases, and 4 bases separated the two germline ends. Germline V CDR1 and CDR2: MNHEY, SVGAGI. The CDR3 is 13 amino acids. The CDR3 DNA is TGTGCCAGCAGTTACAGGGTGAACACTGAAGCTTTCTTT. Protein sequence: CASSYRVNTEAFF.